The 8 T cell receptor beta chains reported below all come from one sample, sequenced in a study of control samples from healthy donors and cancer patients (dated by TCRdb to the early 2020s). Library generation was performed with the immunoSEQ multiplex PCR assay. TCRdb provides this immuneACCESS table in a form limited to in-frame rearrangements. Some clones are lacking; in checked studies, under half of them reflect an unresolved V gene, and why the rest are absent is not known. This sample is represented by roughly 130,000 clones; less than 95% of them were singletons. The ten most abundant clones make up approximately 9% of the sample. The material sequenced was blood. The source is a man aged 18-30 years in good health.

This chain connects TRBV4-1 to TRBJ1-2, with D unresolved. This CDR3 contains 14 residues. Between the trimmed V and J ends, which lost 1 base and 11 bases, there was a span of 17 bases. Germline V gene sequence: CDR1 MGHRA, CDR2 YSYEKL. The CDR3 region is CASSQAGNRVGYTF. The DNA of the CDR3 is TGCGCCAGCAGCCAAGCCGGAAACCGGGTGGGGTACACCTTC.

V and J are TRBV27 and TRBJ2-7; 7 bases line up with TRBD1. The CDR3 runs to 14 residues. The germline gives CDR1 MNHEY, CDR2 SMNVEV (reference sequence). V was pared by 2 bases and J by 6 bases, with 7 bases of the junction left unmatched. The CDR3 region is CASSLSRGPSEQYF. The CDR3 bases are TGTGCCAGCAGTTTAAGTAGGGGGCCTAGCGAGCAGTACTTC.

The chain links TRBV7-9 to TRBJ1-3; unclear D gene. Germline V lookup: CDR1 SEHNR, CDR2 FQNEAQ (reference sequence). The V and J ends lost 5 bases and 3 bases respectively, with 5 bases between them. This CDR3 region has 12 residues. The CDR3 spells CASSPGGNTIYF. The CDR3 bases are TGTGCCAGCAGCCCAGGTGGAAACACCATATATTTT.

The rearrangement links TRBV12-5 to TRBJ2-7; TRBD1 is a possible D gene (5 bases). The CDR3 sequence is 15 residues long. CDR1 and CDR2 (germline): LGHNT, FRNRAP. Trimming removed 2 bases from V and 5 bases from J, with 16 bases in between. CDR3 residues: CASGLPPGLGNEQYF. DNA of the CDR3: TGTGCTAGTGGTTTGCCACCAGGGTTGGGCAACGAGCAGTACTTC.

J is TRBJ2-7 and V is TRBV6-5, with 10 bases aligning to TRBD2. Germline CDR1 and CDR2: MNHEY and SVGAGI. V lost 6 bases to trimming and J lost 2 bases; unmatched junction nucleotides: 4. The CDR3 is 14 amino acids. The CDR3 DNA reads TGTGCCAGCAGGACTAGCGGGCATACCTACGAGCAGTACTTC. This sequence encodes CASRTSGHTYEQYF.

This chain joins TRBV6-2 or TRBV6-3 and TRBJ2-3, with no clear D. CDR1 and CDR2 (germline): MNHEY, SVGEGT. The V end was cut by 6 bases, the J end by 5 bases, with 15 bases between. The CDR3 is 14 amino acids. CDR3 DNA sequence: TGTGCCAGCAGCCCAAGACTGGGCGGAGATACGCAGTATTTT. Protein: CASSPRLGGDTQYF.

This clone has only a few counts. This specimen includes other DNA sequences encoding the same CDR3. The CDR3, as DNA: TGTGCCAGCAGTGAACGCAGGGGGGGGGCCAACGTCCTGACTTTC. Its protein is CASSERRGGANVLTF. The chain combines TRBV25-1 with TRBJ2-6; 7 positions agree with TRBD1. Germline CDR1 and CDR2: MGHDK and SYGVNS. Trimming removed 2 bases from V and 4 bases from J; junction bases left unmatched: 2. The CDR3 is made up of 15 amino acids.

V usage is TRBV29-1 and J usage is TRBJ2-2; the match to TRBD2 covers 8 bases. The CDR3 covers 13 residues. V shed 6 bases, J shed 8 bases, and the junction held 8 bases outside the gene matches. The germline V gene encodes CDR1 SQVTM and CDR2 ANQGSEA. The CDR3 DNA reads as TGCAGCGTGACCGGACTAGCCACGGGGGAGCTGTTTTTT. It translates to CSVTGLATGELFF.